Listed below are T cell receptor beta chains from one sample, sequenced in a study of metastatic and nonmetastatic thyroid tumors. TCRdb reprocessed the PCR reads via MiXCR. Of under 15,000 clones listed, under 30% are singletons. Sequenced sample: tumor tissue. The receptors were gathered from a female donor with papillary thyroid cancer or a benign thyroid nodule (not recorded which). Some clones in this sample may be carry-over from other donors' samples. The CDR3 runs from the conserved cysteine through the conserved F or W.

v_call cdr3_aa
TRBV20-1 CSARESQGNTIYF
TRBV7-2 CASSLAPEQFF
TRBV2 CASSAVRTGSNQPQHF
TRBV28 CASSLTGDYGYTF
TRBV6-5 CASSLRGGGTEAFF
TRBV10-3 CAITTDGYTGELFF
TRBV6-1 CASTVLKGRVAKNIQYF
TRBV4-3 CASSQESGGRFFGEQYF
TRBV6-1 CASSPGGAISSPLHF
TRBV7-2 CASSLTSGRTDTQYF
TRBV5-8 CASSSELQYDEQFF
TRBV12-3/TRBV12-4 CASILALIGLRVLEAFF
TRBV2 CASSSEGGDNEQFF
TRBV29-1 CSGLTAQETQYF
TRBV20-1 CSATGTPNTGELFF
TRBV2 CAYSRVTTYEQYF
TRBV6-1 CSSGLAGAGEPFF
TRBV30 CAWSSDAYEQYF
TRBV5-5 CASSLAGLAGSYEQYF
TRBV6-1 CASRLQTDYGYTF
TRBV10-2 CASSLVAGPSDTQYF
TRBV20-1 CSAIAASTDTQYF
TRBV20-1 CSARGGQGNQPQHF
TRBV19 CASTRARTGAFF
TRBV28 CASSLLWIYRSYNEQFF
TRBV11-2 CASSSPRGNYGYTF
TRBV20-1 CSASMRGGPYEQYF
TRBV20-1 CSAYQGATNEQYF
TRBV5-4 CASSLEVETQYF
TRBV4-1 CASSPTQVEIYGYTF
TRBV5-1 CASSALQGADTEAFF
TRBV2 CASSAGGRNTEAFF
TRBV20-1 CIASPFQKGGNEQFF
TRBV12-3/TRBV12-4 CASSAREGVQPQHF
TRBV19 CASSPDLAGGVKSGELFF
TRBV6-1 CAGKGTGGDPESFF
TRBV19 CASSATSLAKNIQYF
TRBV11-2 CASSLSTGHYGYTF
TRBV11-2 CASRREMNTEAFF
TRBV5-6 CASSPGWGPGETQYF
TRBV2 CASSEGTVPCAYTF
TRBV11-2 CASSLAGANTEAFF
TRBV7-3 CASSPSSSGSF
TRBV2 CAVKGTDSYNEQFF
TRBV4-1 CASSQDAGASTDTQYF
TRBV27 CVSRKVFTGELFF
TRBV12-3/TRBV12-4 CASRHDTHYGYTF
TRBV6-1 CASRVQGFFTEAFF
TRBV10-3 CAITTGTAINTGELFF
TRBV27 CARLVGIHEQYF
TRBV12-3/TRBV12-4 CASSDPHRGNTEAFF
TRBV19 CASSISDQETQYF
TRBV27 CASSLLHMTMSGRANEQFF